This T cell receptor beta chain was recorded in a study of blood T cell repertoires in COVID-19. The CDR3 consists of 15 residues. Trimming cost V 0 bases and J 7 bases; bases outside gene matches: 7. CDR1 is SGDLS and CDR2 is YYNGEE in the germline V gene. Some clones are missing from TCRdb's copy, which holds only in-frame ones; the method was immunoSEQ multiplex PCR. The data contain fewer than 250,000 clones, approximately 90% of them singletons. Sequenced input: peripheral blood. The genes are TRBV9 and TRBJ2-1; TRBD2 aligns across 7 bases. The receptor's source is a human donor in a cohort sampled during active COVID-19. CDR3 region: CASSVVGWGGNEQFF. In DNA form, the CDR3 reads TGTGCCAGCAGCGTAGTCGGGTGGGGGGGGAATGAGCAGTTCTTC.